What follows are 8 T cell receptor beta chains derived from one specimen sequenced in a study of quantifying T cell responses using KT2 cells (dated by TCRdb to the late 2010s). With respect to the entire study: RNA was DNase-treated and reverse transcribed with TCR alpha and beta constant-region primers, mostly using SuperScript III.

The method was UMI-ligation and nested PCR. TCRdb names Illumina MiSeq as the instrument used. A single-stranded oligonucleotide carrying the Illumina SP2 sequence and a UMI was ligated to the cDNA 3' end using T4 RNA ligase 1. PCR1 used about 4 cycles (98 degrees C 15 s, 69 degrees C 30 s, 72 degrees C 40 s), and the beta primer was an equimolar mix of RC1.1 and RC1.2 that covered TRBC1 and TRBC2. TCRdb passed the public sequencing reads through fastp at Q25 and MiXCR, retaining productive beta sequences. Rows matching on CDR3 protein sequence are summarized as one entry with the most common DNA and genes. Here the sample has around 50,000 distinct CDR3 sequences; around a tenth occur a single time. Roughly a tenth of the sample is taken by the ten largest. Sequencing was performed on PBMCs spiked with cells of the T cell clone KT2. These receptors were taken from a human donor.

The V call is TRBV5-5, the J call TRBJ2-2; 7 bases are shared with TRBD2. The germline V gene has CDR1 SGHKS and CDR2 YYEKEE (reference sequence). The J segment lost 6 bases and the V segment lost 0 bases, leaving 5 bases of the junction unmatched. CDR3 length: 15 amino acids. This chain's CDR3 is CASSLGTRMAGELFF. Here the CDR3 DNA reads TGTGCCAGCAGCTTGGGGACTAGAATGGCCGGGGAGCTGTTTTTT.

The chain carries TRBV6-5 and TRBJ1-1; 9 bases agree with TRBD1. Germline V gives CDR1 MNHEY, CDR2 SVGAGI. Germline trimming cut 0 bases from V and 5 bases from J; bases unmatched to any gene: 7. The CDR3 extends over 16 amino acids. The CDR3 spells CASSYSYRGPGTEAFF. CDR3 in DNA: TGTGCCAGCAGTTACTCTTACAGGGGGCCGGGTACTGAAGCTTTCTTT.

This clonotype was detected only a few times. The rearrangement uses TRBV25-1 and TRBJ2-1; D remains ambiguous. The CDR3 runs 14 residues. Per the germline V gene, CDR1 is MGHDK and CDR2 is SYGVNS. Deletions cut 4 bases from V and 0 bases from J, with 7 bases between. The DNA for the CDR3 is TGTGCCAGCAGTGGGCCCAACTCCTACAATGAGCAGTTCTTC. This translates into CASSGPNSYNEQFF.

This clonotype was seen a handful of times. The V call is TRBV7-9, the J call TRBJ2-1; 8 bases line up with TRBD1. CDR1 and CDR2 from the germline V gene are SEHNR and FQNEAQ (reference sequence). The CDR3 is 13 residues long. The J segment lost 8 bases and the V segment lost 5 bases, leaving 5 bases of the junction unmatched. The DNA for the CDR3 is TGTGCCAGCAGCGCGACAGGGGATCATGAGCAGTTCTTC. It yields the protein CASSATGDHEQFF.

In this sample, this clonotype turned up many times. The chain has TRBV24-1 and TRBJ2-3; TRBD1 aligns across 8 bases. Germline CDR1 and CDR2: KGHDR and SFDVKD. The CDR3 is 17 residues long. V lost 1 base and J lost 1; bases outside the gene matches: 6. As DNA, the CDR3 is TGTGCCACCAGTGATTTTGCACCGGGACAGGGCACAGATACGCAGTATTTT. This encodes CATSDFAPGQGTDTQYF.

This clonotype was counted only a few times. The genes are TRBV20-1 and TRBJ2-5; maybe TRBD1 (5 bases). Germline loops: CDR1 DFQATT, CDR2 SNEGSKA (reference sequence). Trimming removed 0 bases from V and 4 bases from J, with 12 bases in between. This CDR3 has 14 amino acids. CDR3 amino acids: CSARDIRGVETQYF. For the CDR3, the DNA is TGCAGTGCTAGAGATATAAGGGGCGTAGAGACCCAGTACTTC.

This CDR3 reads CAIRDSGRSSYEQYF. CDR3 bases: TGTGCCATCAGGGATAGCGGGAGGTCTTCCTACGAGCAGTACTTC. The rearrangement links TRBV10-3 to TRBJ2-7, with 10 positions matching TRBD2. The trim removed 6 bases at V and 1 base at J, leaving 6 bases unmatched. The CDR3 is made up of 15 amino acids. Germline V gives CDR1 ENHRY, CDR2 SYGVKD.

The chain links TRBV3-1 to TRBJ2-2; no clear D. Germline CDR1 and CDR2: LGHDT and YNNKEL (reference sequence). The CDR3 extends over 16 amino acids. Trimming took 1 base from V and 5 from J, leaving 14 bases between them. Here the CDR3 DNA reads TGTGCCAGCAGCCAAGTGGCGACATTCTTAACCGGGGAGCTGTTTTTT. Protein product: CASSQVATFLTGELFF.